Only a few counts were recorded for the clone carrying this TCR beta chain. Antigen unknown. The source of the sample is a study of beta chain features in type 1 diabetes. Study results and caveats: There was a moderate but significant shortening of TCRB CDR3s in all four CD4+ subsets of Type 1 diabetes patients.

Of the isolated RNA, all was reverse transcribed, and so the sequenced material was expressed TCRB transcripts. Some clones are missing from TCRdb's copy, which holds only in-frame ones; the method was immunoSEQ multiplex PCR. The sample contains a few hundred thousand clones, around 10% of which appear only once. The CDR3 length is 14 residues. CDR1 and CDR2 (germline): MNHEY, SVGAGI. V gave up 2 bases and J gave up 4 bases, with 12 bases separating them. The sequence was obtained from a young man with type 1 diabetes. Sequenced material: central memory CD4+ T cells from blood. The J gene is TRBJ2-7, the V gene TRBV6-5; perhaps D is TRBD1 or TRBD2 (5 bases each). The CDR3 region is CASSYRGTSYEQYF. In DNA form, the CDR3 reads TGTGCCAGCAGTTACCGTGGGACGTCGTACGAGCAGTACTTC.